A single sample is the source of the 17 T cell receptor beta chains below, sequenced in a study of CXCR3-negative and CXCR3-positive naive CD8 T cells. No antigen has been assigned to these receptors. Study results and caveats: TRB CDR3 hydrophobicity was greater in CXCR3-positive naive cells than in CXCR3-negative naive cells.

UMI labels and 5' RACE were used to prepare the TRB cDNA libraries. TCRdb re-called the 5' RACE reads; one entry per CDR3 protein, DNA not given. The sample holds over 55,000 distinct CDR3 sequences. Sequenced: naive CXCR3+ CD8+ T cells from blood. The subset here: CD45RO-CCR7+CD27+CD95- naive CD8+ T cells expressing CXCR3 (TNR3+). All receptors derive from a human donor in good health. Some clones in this sample may be carry-over from other donors' samples.

The chain uses TRBV7-6 and TRBJ2-2; no DNA is available, so the TRBD1 call from TCRdb remains unchecked. This CDR3 contains 13 residues. Germline V CDR1 and CDR2: SGHVS, FNYEAQ. Here the CDR3 reads CASSLDSTGELFF.

This sequence joins TRBV7-2 and TRBJ2-2. Germline V gene sequence: CDR1 SGHTA, CDR2 FQGNSA. The CDR3 is 12 residues long. CDR3 sequence: CAFRSDTGELFF.

The chain recombines TRBV7-9 with TRBJ1-4. Germline-derived CDR1 and CDR2 are SEHNR and FQNEAQ (reference sequence). The CDR3 sequence is 12 residues long. CDR3 protein: CASSLEAEKLFF.

CDR3 residues: CASSLVRGKGDEAFF. The chain carries TRBV11-2 and TRBJ1-1; the D call of TRBD1 rests on TCRdb alone, since no DNA is present to check it. The CDR3 consists of 15 residues. Per the germline V gene, CDR1 is SGHAT and CDR2 is FQNNGV.

CDR3: CASSLDRGRRYF. This chain connects TRBV13 to TRBJ2-7; the D call of TRBD1 rests on TCRdb alone, since no DNA is present to check it. The CDR3 length is 12 residues. The V gene's germline CDR1 is PRHDT and CDR2 FYEKMQ (reference sequence).

The chain combines TRBV4-1 with TRBJ1-1; TCRdb indicates TRBD1, and absent DNA this call remains unverified. Germline loops: CDR1 MGHRA, CDR2 YSYEKL. The CDR3 has 16 amino acids. This chain's CDR3 is CASSLPLSAGSTEAFF.

This chain links TRBV6-2 or TRBV6-3 with TRBJ2-7; TCRdb proposes TRBD1, but this gene call is untestable without DNA. The CDR3 extends over 15 amino acids. The germline gives CDR1 MNHEY, CDR2 SVGEGT. CDR3 residues: CASSDPGQGAHEQYF.

The CDR3 sequence: CASSWDQGGNTEAFF. V gene TRBV7-2 combines with J gene TRBJ1-1; checking the TCRdb D call of TRBD1 is not possible without DNA. Germline CDR1 and CDR2: SGHTA and FQGNSA. CDR3 length equals 15 residues.

V and J are TRBV7-6 and TRBJ1-5; TCRdb calls TRBD1, which cannot be checked without DNA. The CDR3 extends over 16 amino acids. Looked up from germline, CDR1 is SGHVS and CDR2 is FNYEAQ. This CDR3 is CASGLGQGGSNQPQHF.

V and J are TRBV19 and TRBJ1-5; checking the TCRdb D call of TRBD1 is not possible without DNA. CDR3 length: 15 residues. CDR1 LNHDA and CDR2 SQIVND come from the germline V gene (reference sequence). CDR3 in amino acids: CASSPWGAGLQPQHF.

The chain employs TRBV4-3 and TRBJ2-7. The CDR3 is made up of 16 amino acids. Germline V CDR1 and CDR2: LGHNA, YSLEER. The CDR3 loop reads CASSQDRPPSNYEQYF.

The rearrangement links TRBV3-1 to TRBJ2-7; TCRdb's D call, TRBD1, is unchecked because there is no DNA. Germline V gene sequence: CDR1 LGHDT, CDR2 YNNKEL (reference sequence). This CDR3 has 18 amino acids. CDR3 amino acids: CASSQEMSGGQLSYEQYF.

The genes are TRBV7-6 and TRBJ1-2; TCRdb outputs TRBD1, but without DNA this stays unchecked. CDR3 length: 14 amino acids. CDR1 is SGHVS and CDR2 is FNYEAQ in the germline V gene. CDR3 in amino acids: CASSHPGLGEGYTF.

The chain recombines TRBV9 with TRBJ2-1. The CDR3 extends over 11 amino acids. Germline V CDR1 and CDR2: SGDLS, YYNGEE. The CDR3 reads CASSVTVEQFF.

The rearrangement links TRBV7-9 to TRBJ1-1. Per germline, CDR1 SEHNR and CDR2 FQNEAQ (reference sequence). This CDR3 has 13 amino acids. CDR3 sequence reads: CASSLAGIPEAFF.

The chain is built from TRBV28 and TRBJ2-2. The CDR3 sequence is 13 residues long. Germline values: CDR1 MDHEN, CDR2 SYDVKM. The CDR3 region is CASSLRNTGELFF.

The chain is built from TRBV7-9 and TRBJ1-1; absent DNA, TCRdb's TRBD1 call cannot be checked. The CDR3 loop spans 17 amino acids. Germline lookup yields CDR1 SEHNR and CDR2 FQNEAQ (reference sequence). The CDR3 reads CASSLVGQGVVNTEAFF.